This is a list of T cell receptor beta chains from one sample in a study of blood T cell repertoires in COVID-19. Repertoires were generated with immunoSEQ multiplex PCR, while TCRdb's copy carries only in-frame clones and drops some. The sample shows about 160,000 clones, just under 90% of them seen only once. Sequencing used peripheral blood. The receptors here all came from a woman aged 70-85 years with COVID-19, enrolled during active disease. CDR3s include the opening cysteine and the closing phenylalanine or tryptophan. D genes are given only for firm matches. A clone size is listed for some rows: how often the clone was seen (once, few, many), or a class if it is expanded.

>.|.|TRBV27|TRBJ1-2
TGTGCCAGCAGGGGGGACACCTGGGGTTACAGACATGGCTACACCTTC
CASRGDTWGYRHGYTF
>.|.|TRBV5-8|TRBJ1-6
TGTGCCAGCAGCGGGGAGGGTAAGAATCCACCCCTCCACTTT
CASSGEGKNPPLHF
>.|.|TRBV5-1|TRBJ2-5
TGCGCCAGCAGCTTTCTAGAGACCCAGTACTTC
CASSFLETQYF
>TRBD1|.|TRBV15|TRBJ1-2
TGTGCCACCAGCAGGGGGGACAGGGACGCTGATGGCTACACCTTC
CATSRGDRDADGYTF
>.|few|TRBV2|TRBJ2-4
TGTGCCAGCAGTGATCCGACTCGGAACATTCAGTACTTC
CASSDPTRNIQYF
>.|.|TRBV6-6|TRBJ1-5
TGTGCCTCCCTCCAGGCAGGCCCGGTCTGGCCCCAGCATTTT
CASLQAGPVWPQHF
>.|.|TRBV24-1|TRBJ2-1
TGTGCCACCAGTGATCCCAGCGGCACCTACAATGAGCAGTTCTTC
CATSDPSGTYNEQFF
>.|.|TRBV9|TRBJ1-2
TGTGCCAGCAGCGTAGTTGTGACAGGAAACTATGGCTACACCTTC
CASSVVVTGNYGYTF
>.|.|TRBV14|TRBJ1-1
TGTGCCAGCAGCCAAGGTATGAACACTGAAGCTTTCTTT
CASSQGMNTEAFF
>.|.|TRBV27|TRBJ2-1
TGTGCCAGCAGTTCCCGGTACAATGAGCAGTTCTTC
CASSSRYNEQFF
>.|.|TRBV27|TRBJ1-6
TGTGCCAGCAGCCCCAGAAACCCAAGTCTTTCGCCCCTCCACTTT
CASSPRNPSLSPLHF
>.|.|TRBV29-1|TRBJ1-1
TGCAGCGGCAGATACAGGACCTCGAACACTGAAGCTTTCTTT
CSGRYRTSNTEAFF
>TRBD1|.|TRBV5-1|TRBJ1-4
TGCGCCAGCAGCTCCCAGGGGGCGAGAGTTGAAAAACTGTTTTTT
CASSSQGARVEKLFF
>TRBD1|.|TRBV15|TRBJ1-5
TGTGCCACCAGCAGAGACAGACAGGGTACGGTTAGGAATCAGCCCCAGCATTTT
CATSRDRQGTVRNQPQHF
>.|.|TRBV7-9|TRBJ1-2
TGTGCCAGCAGCCTGTACTATGGCTACACCTTC
CASSLYYGYTF
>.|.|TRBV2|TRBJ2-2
TGTGCCACCAAGGGGGGGGCCCCCGGCGGGGAGCTGTTTTTT
CATKGGAPGGELFF
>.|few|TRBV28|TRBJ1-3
TGTGCCAGCAGTACCCCCCAGGGGACCGTAAGCACCATATATTTT
CASSTPQGTVSTIYF
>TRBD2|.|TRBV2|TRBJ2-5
TGTGCCAGCAGCGCCTTACCACTTATAGCGGGGGTTGGGGAGACCCAGTACTTC
CASSALPLIAGVGETQYF
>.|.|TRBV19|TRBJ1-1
TGTGCCAGTAGCCCCTGGGGCTCCCCGAACACTGAAGCTTTCTTT
CASSPWGSPNTEAFF
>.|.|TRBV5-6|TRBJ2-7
TGTGCCAGCAGCAGGCGGACCTACGAGCAGTACTTC
CASSRRTYEQYF
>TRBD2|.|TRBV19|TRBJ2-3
TGTGCCAGTAGTATCGCGCGGGGGGCAGATACGCAGTATTTT
CASSIARGADTQYF
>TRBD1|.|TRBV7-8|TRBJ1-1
TGTGCCAGCAGCTTAGTGCTAGCAGGGGGCTTGGGCGAAGCTTTCTTT
CASSLVLAGGLGEAFF
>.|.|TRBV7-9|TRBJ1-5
TGTGCCAGCAGCCTCAGGGAGGGTGATCAGCCCCAGCATTTT
CASSLREGDQPQHF
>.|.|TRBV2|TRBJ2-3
TGTGCCAGCAGTGAGGGCAGGGGATCAGATACGCAGTATTTT
CASSEGRGSDTQYF
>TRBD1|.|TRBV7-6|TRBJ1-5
TGTGCCAGCAGCGAACAGGGGCCAGCTTTAAATCAGCCCCAGCATTTT
CASSEQGPALNQPQHF
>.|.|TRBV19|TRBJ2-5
TGTGCCAGTAGTATCCGAAGGGGAAAACAAGAGACCCAGTACTTC
CASSIRRGKQETQYF
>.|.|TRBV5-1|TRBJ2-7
TGCGCCAGCAGCACCTCAGGGCAGGGCTACGAGCAGTACTTC
CASSTSGQGYEQYF
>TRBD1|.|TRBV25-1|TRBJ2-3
TGTGCCAGCAGTGCCAACAGGGGGAGCACAGATACGCAGTATTTT
CASSANRGSTDTQYF
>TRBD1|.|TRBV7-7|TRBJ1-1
TGTGCTAGCAGCCCGACGACAGGGGTACCCACTGAAGCTTTCTTT
CASSPTTGVPTEAFF
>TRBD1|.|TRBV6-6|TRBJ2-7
TGTGCCAGCAGTTCTGGACAGGGCTACGAGCAGTACTTC
CASSSGQGYEQYF
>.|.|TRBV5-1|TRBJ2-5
TGCGCCAGCAGCTTGGTCGGGGAACTCTCCCAAGAGACCCAGTACTTC
CASSLVGELSQETQYF
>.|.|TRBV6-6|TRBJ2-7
TGTGCCAGCAGTTACCCCTCCGAGGGATCCGAGCAGTACTTC
CASSYPSEGSEQYF
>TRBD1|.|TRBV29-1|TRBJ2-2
TGCAGCTCCGACGGGCCAGGGGGCACCGGGGAGCTGTTTTTT
CSSDGPGGTGELFF
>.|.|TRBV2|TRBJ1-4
TGTGCCAGCAGTGAACTCTCTAGCACTAATGAAAAACTGTTTTTT
CASSELSSTNEKLFF
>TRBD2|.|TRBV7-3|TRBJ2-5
TGTGCCAGCAGCTTAAACCTAGCGGGGGCGGAGACCCAGTACTTC
CASSLNLAGAETQYF
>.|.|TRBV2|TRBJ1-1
TGTGCCAGCAGTTCAAAGGGAAGGGAGGGGACTGAAGCTTTCTTT
CASSSKGREGTEAFF
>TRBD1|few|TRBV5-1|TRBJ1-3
TGCGCCAGCAGCTTCCAGGGGGGAACTGGAAACACCATATATTTT
CASSFQGGTGNTIYF
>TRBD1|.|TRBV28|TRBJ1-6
TGTGCCAGCAGTTGGGCCCGACAGGGGGCGCAGCAGAATTCACCCCTCCACTTT
CASSWARQGAQQNSPLHF
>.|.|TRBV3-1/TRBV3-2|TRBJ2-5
TGTGCCAGCAGCCAAGATAACAGAGAAGAGACCCAGTACTTC
CASSQDNREETQYF
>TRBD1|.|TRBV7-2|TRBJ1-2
TGTGCCAGCAGCCCAGCTACAGGGGTCGGCTACACCTTC
CASSPATGVGYTF
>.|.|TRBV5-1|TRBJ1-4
TGCGCCAGCAGCTTGGGAACCCCGCAGGGTGAAAAACTGTTTTTT
CASSLGTPQGEKLFF
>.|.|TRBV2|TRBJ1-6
TGTGCCAGCAGTCCGGGGGAATATAATTCACCCCTCCACTTT
CASSPGEYNSPLHF
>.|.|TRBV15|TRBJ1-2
TGTGCCACCAGCAGAGATTTAGCCAGGGGTAGCGGCTACACCTTC
CATSRDLARGSGYTF
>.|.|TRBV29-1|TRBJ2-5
TGCAGCGTCGTTAGGAACAGCGGTCAAGAGACCCAGTACTTC
CSVVRNSGQETQYF
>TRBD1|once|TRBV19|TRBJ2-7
TGTGCCAGTAGTAACCCGACCGTTACAGGGGGTAACGAGCAGTACTTC
CASSNPTVTGGNEQYF
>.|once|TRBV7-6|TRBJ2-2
TGTGCCAGCAGCTTATATTTTCGGTCTCGCGGGGGCCAAAACACCGGGGAGCTGTTTTTT
CASSLYFRSRGGQNTGELFF
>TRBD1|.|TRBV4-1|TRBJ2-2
TGCGCCAGCAGCCCTCCGGGACAGGGATTCGGCGGGTACACCGGGGAGCTGTTTTTT
CASSPPGQGFGGYTGELFF